The following is a T cell receptor beta chain sequence with its context. Conventional CD4+ T cells were sorted from blood as CD25-low CD127-high cells. The CDR3 covers 14 residues. The V gene lost 4 bases and the J gene lost 3 bases, with 13 bases spanning the gap. CDR1 is LNHDA and CDR2 is SQIVND in the germline V gene (reference sequence). The data were obtained in a study of regulatory and conventional T cells in RAG deficiency. Sequenced by immunoSEQ multiplex PCR; TCRdb stores in-frame clones only, minus some. The table includes fewer than 40,000 clones, 96% detected once. These same records also appear under a second study, on regulatory T cells. That report notes: Amplification used 52 TRBV primers and 13 TRBJ primers.

Specimen: CD25- CD4+ T cells sorted from blood. The chain links TRBV19 to TRBJ2-7, with D perhaps matching TRBD1 (6 bases). This receptor was obtained from a human donor in good health. This CDR3 is CASSTETGLYEQYF. CDR3 coding DNA: TGTGCCAGTAGTACAGAGACAGGCCTCTACGAGCAGTACTTC. Drawing the rest from reference TRBV19 and TRBJ2-7, the complete variable domain is DGGITQSPKYLFRKEGQNVTLSCEQNLNHDAMYWYRQDPGQGLRLIYYSQIVNDFQKGDIAEGYSVSREKKESFPLTVTSAQKNPTAFYLCASSTETGLYEQYFGPGTRLTVT.